These 5 T cell receptor beta chains were sequenced from one sample in a study of blood T cells in healthy people across ages (dated by TCRdb to about 2015). The library was built by means of 5' RACE. TCRdb records Illumina HiSeq 2500 as the sequencer. A second PCR of roughly 7 to 11 cycles was performed with a sample-barcoded 5' primer and a J-beta primer mix. TCRdb reprocessing: public reads trimmed at Q25 with fastp, clones called with MiXCR, in-frame beta chains kept. Each entry merges the rows of one CDR3 protein and shows their most common DNA and genes. The sample records approximately 780,000 distinct CDR3 sequences, under 30% of which are singletons. The ten most abundant clones make up 2.5% to 3.5% of the sample. The same data also went into a second study, on T cells of mothers and their children.

The specimen sequenced was blood. The source of these receptors is a boy younger than 18 in good health.

This clonotype has just a few counts. The CDR3 region is CASSLASGHQETQYF. Written as DNA, the CDR3 is TGCGCCAGCAGCTTGGCTAGCGGGCACCAAGAGACCCAGTACTTC. The chain has TRBV5-1 and TRBJ2-5; TRBD2 matches 8 bases. The CDR3 covers 15 residues. Germline V gene data show CDR1 as SGHRS and CDR2 as YFSETQ. V shed 0 bases and J 0 bases; nucleotides not matched to a gene: 1.

The sample holds a few counts of this clonotype. The chain is built from TRBV7-9 and TRBJ1-5, with no clear D. Trimming stripped 5 bases from V and 9 bases from J, with 14 bases between. From germline, CDR1 is SEHNR and CDR2 FQNEAQ (reference sequence). This CDR3 contains 13 residues. This chain's CDR3 is CASSPGPPTPQHF. In DNA form, the CDR3 reads TGTGCCAGCAGCCCCGGACCGCCTACGCCCCAGCATTTT.

Concerning this clonotype: One end of the junction fails to match germline, which may point to a read error. The J gene is TRBJ2-1, the V gene TRBV10-1, with a weak D call TRBD1 (6 bases). The CDR3 is 13 amino acids. The V gene's germline CDR1 is WNHNN and CDR2 SYGVQD (reference sequence). The CDR3 sequence is CAGSGWVGGEQFF. CDR3 sequence (DNA): TGCGCCGGCAGTGGGTGGGTAGGGGGAGAGCAGTTCTTC.

The rearrangement joins TRBV18 to TRBJ2-4; 7 positions agree with TRBD1. This CDR3 has 14 amino acids. Germline loops: CDR1 KGHSH, CDR2 LQKENI. V lost 4 bases, J lost 8 bases, and 8 bases stayed unmatched. The CDR3 protein is CASSLGTEGDIQYF. DNA for the CDR3: TGTGCCAGCTCACTCGGGACAGAGGGAGACATTCAGTACTTC.

This chain joins TRBV6-5 and TRBJ2-3; 7 positions agree with TRBD1. The CDR3 is made up of 18 amino acids. The germline CDR1 and CDR2 sequences are MNHEY and SVGAGI. V shed 0 bases and J 2 bases; nucleotides not matched to a gene: 11. CDR3 loop: CASSYSTVTGEDTDTQYF. CDR3 DNA: TGTGCCAGCAGTTACTCGACGGTTACAGGGGAAGACACAGATACGCAGTATTTT.